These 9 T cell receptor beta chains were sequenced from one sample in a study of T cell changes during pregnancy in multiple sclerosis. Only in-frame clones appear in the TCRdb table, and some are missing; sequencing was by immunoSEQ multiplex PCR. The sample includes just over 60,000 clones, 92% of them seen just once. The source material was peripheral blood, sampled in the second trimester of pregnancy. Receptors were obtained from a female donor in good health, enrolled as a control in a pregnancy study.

The CDR3 protein is CASTFRQGSNYGYTF. The CDR3 DNA sequence: TGTGCCAGTACCTTCCGACAGGGTTCTAACTATGGCTACACCTTC. This chain joins TRBV19 and TRBJ1-2, with 7 bases lining up with TRBD1. The CDR3 has 15 amino acids. Germline V gene data show CDR1 as LNHDA and CDR2 as SQIVND (reference sequence). The V segment lost 7 bases and the J segment 0 bases; nucleotides outside the gene matches: 8.

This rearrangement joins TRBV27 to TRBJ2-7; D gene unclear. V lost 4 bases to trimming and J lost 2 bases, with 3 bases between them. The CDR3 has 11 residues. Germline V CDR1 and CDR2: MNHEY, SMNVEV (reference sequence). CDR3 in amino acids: CASSSTYEQYF. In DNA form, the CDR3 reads TGTGCCAGCAGTTCAACCTACGAGCAGTACTTC.

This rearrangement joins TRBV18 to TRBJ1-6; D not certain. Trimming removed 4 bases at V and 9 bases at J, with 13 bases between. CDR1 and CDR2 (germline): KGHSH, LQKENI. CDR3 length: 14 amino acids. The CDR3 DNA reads TGTGCCAGCTCACGAATGCGAACGGGTTCACCCCTCCACTTT. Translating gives CASSRMRTGSPLHF.

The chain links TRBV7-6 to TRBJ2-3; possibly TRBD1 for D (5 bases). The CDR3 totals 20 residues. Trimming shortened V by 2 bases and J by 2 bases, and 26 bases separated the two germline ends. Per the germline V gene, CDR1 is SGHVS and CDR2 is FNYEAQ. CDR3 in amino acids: CASSLYGAGAASTPTDTQYF. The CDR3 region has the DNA TGTGCCAGCAGCTTATATGGGGCTGGGGCAGCTTCTACCCCCACAGATACGCAGTATTTT.

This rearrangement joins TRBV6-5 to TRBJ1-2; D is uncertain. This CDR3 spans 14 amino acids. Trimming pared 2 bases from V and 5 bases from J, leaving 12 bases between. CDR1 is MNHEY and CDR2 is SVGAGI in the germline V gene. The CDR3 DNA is TGTGCCAGCAGTTACAAGAGCGGGAGTTATGGCTACACCTTC. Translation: CASSYKSGSYGYTF.

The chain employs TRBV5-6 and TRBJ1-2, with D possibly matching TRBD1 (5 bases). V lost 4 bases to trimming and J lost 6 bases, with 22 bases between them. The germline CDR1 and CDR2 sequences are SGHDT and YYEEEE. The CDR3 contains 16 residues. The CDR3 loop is CASSIAWRGRADGYTF. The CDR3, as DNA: TGTGCCAGCAGCATTGCTTGGCGGGGCCGGGCGGATGGCTACACCTTC.

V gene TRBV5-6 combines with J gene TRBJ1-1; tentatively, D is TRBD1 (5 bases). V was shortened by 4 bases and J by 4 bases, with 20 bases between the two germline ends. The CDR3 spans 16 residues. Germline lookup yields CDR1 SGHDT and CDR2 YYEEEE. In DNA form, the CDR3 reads TGTGCCAGCAGCCCACTACGACAGTTAGTTACCACTGAAGCTTTCTTT. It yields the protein CASSPLRQLVTTEAFF.

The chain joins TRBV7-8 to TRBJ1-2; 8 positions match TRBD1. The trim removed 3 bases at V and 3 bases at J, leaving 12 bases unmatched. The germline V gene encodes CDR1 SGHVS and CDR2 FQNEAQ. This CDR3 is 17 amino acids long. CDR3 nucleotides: TGTGCCAGCAGCTTCGTGGGGGGGCAGGGGGCGTACTATGGCTACACCTTC. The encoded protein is CASSFVGGQGAYYGYTF. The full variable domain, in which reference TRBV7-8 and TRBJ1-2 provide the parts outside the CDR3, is GAGVSQSPRYKVAKRGQDVALRCDPISGHVSLFWYQQALGQGPEFLTYFQNEAQLDKSGLPSDRFFAERPEGSVSTLKIQRTQQEDSAVYLCASSFVGGQGAYYGYTFGSGTRLTVV.

For the CDR3, the DNA is TGTGCCAGCAGCATACTTGAGTACCAAGAGACCCAGTACTTC. Translating it yields CASSILEYQETQYF. The chain couples TRBV7-9 to TRBJ2-5; no clear D gene. Germline CDR1 SEHNR, CDR2 FQNEAQ (reference sequence). The CDR3 runs to 14 residues. Trimming took off 5 bases at V and 0 bases at J, with 10 bases between the two ends. Filled out from reference TRBV7-9 and TRBJ2-5, the complete variable domain reads DTGVSQNPRHKITKRGQNVTFRCDPISEHNRLYWYRQTLGQGPEFLTYFQNEAQLEKSRLLSDRFSAERPKGSFSTLEIQRTEQGDSAMYLCASSILEYQETQYFGPGTRLLVL.